This T cell receptor (beta chain) was sequenced for a study of blood T cell repertoires in COVID-19. Study in general: COVID-19 samples, acute and convalescent, were from the United States, Italy and Spain. In each case, the material was cDNA or gDNA derived from T cells, B-cell-depleted T cells, or PBMCs.

Original data processing: Researchers report that nucleated cell counts were estimated from reference gene primer amplification. Only in-frame clones appear in the TCRdb table, and some are missing; sequencing was by immunoSEQ multiplex PCR. V, J and clone size derive from that table, while D and trimming were established from the DNA sequence. The sample has 150,000 or so clones, about nine tenths seen once. CDR1 and CDR2 (germline): DFQATT, SNEGSKA (reference sequence). The CDR3 has 14 amino acids. The germline V and J ends were trimmed by 3 bases and 2 bases, with 13 bases remaining between them. The TCR sequence derives from a woman aged 70-85 years with acute or convalescent COVID-19. This chain connects TRBV20-1 to TRBJ1-2; D remains ambiguous. The specimen sequenced was peripheral blood. Here the CDR3 reads CSASSTTVNYGYTF. DNA of the CDR3: TGCAGTGCTAGTTCAACAACCGTAAACTATGGCTACACCTTC.